This T cell receptor (beta chain) was identified during a study of lymphopenia after photon versus proton radiotherapy. Concerning this clone: The antigen remains unidentified.

Using immunoSEQ multiplex PCR, the repertoire was profiled, and TCRdb retains in-frame clones only, with some absent. The repertoire holds about 14,000 clones, with under 90% as singletons. Study findings and constraints: Better survival with proton therapy was suggested as possible, not demonstrated. After lymphocyte nadir, photon-treated repertoires showed oligoclonal expansion, especially CD8+ Temra. A bigger post-nadir fall in TCR diversity correlated inversely with survival time in deceased patients.

The ends were cut back, 4 bases at V and 4 bases at J, with 8 bases in the middle. This CDR3 contains 13 residues. Germline CDR1 reads MNHNS; CDR2 reads SASEGT. The sequencing used peripheral blood, collected from a patient treated with photon-based radiotherapy. This chain uses TRBV6-1 with TRBJ1-5; D gene uncertain. The sequence derives from a man aged 50 or older with gastric cancer. CDR3 in amino acids: CASSGDENQPQHF. The CDR3 DNA reads TGTGCCAGCAGTGGGGATGAAAATCAGCCCCAGCATTTT.